The 24 T cell receptor beta chains reported below all come from one sample, sequenced in a study of glioma-infiltrating T cells. Using RNA template, CDR3s of TCR alpha and beta were amplified with iRepertoire arm-PCR. TCRdb reprocessed the multiplex PCR reads via MiXCR and lists one record per CDR3 protein. The sample lists about 400,000 distinct CDR3 sequences; more than 35% were seen once. The sample comprised glioma tissue, nonneoplastic brain tissue, or PBMCs (not recorded which). The receptors here all came from a human donor with low-grade glioma or glioblastoma, undergoing nonglioma brain surgery, or in good health (not recorded which).

J is TRBJ2-3 and V is TRBV7-2, with D possibly being TRBD1 (6 bases). The germline V gene encodes CDR1 SGHTA and CDR2 FQGNSA. This CDR3 spans 16 amino acids. V lost 5 bases and J lost 1, with 16 bases in between. The CDR3 DNA is TGTGCCAGCAGCGAAATCGGCAGGGGTGGCACAGATACGCAGTATTTT. It specifies CASSEIGRGGTDTQYF.

Note on this clonotype: This may come from a read error, since a much larger clone is one base off. This chain joins TRBV10-3 and TRBJ1-1; D not certain. V was cut by 10 bases and J by 6 bases, with 15 bases left in between. The CDR3 contains 12 residues. Germline V gene lookup returns CDR1 ENHRY and CDR2 SYGVKD. The CDR3 nucleotides read TGTGCCAGCACCAGCAAGGGTCCTGAAGCTTTCTTT. Translation: CASTSKGPEAFF.

The chain recombines TRBV7-6 with TRBJ1-5; D call uncertain. V was pared by 0 bases and J by 4 bases, with 16 bases between. The CDR3 is 17 residues long. Germline CDR1 SGHVS, CDR2 FNYEAQ. The CDR3 region has the DNA TGTGCCAGCAGCTTAGCGCTCTGGAAGCTCCCTAATCAGCCCCAGCATTTT. It encodes CASSLALWKLPNQPQHF. Variable domain in full (rest from reference TRBV7-6 and TRBJ1-5): GAGVSQSPRYKVTKRGQDVALRCDPISGHVSLYWYRQALGQGPEFLTYFNYEAQQDKSGLPNDRFSAERPEGSISTLTIQRTEQRDSAMYRCASSLALWKLPNQPQHFGDGTRLSIL.

In its sample, this clonotype was seen a few times. V is TRBV28 and J is TRBJ2-1, with 9 positions matching TRBD1. There are 16 residues in the CDR3. Germline-derived CDR1 and CDR2 are MDHEN and SYDVKM. Germline trimming cut 5 bases from V and 4 bases from J; bases unmatched to any gene: 9. CDR3 sequence: CASSTIPGQGYNEQFF. In DNA form, the CDR3 reads TGTGCCAGCAGTACGATCCCGGGACAGGGTTACAATGAGCAGTTCTTC.

A remark on this clonotype: With a much larger clone just one base away, this may be a read error. This chain connects TRBV10-3 to TRBJ1-2, with TRBD1 matching over 7 bases. The CDR3 has 13 residues. The V gene's germline CDR1 is ENHRY and CDR2 SYGVKD. The CDR3 nucleotides read TGTGACAGCAGCCTGGACAGGCACTATGGCTACACCTTC. Protein product: CDSSLDRHYGYTF.

This clonotype was observed many times. The genes are TRBV20-1 and TRBJ1-1; 7 positions agree with TRBD1. Germline V gene sequence: CDR1 DFQATT, CDR2 SNEGSKA (reference sequence). With V trimmed by 0 bases and J by 3 bases, 7 bases remained unmatched. CDR3 size: 15 residues. The CDR3 spells CSARDSQGGDTEAFF. The CDR3 bases are TGCAGTGCTAGAGATAGTCAGGGGGGTGACACTGAAGCTTTCTTT.

As for this clonotype: A much bigger clone sits one base away, suggesting this may be a read error. The chain recombines TRBV28 with TRBJ1-2, with 8 bases aligning to TRBD1. There are 13 residues in the CDR3. V trimming: 4 bases; J trimming: 4 bases; junction bases outside the gene matches: 2. Germline V gene lookup returns CDR1 MDHEN and CDR2 SYDVKM. CDR3 loop: CASSSGQVYGYTF. The CDR3 DNA follows: TGTGCCAGCAGTTCGGGACAGGTCTATGGCTACACCTTC.

This chain joins TRBV7-2 and TRBJ2-2, with 7 bases aligning to TRBD2. Trimming at V came to 2 bases and at J to 6 bases, leaving 12 bases not matched to a gene. This CDR3 comprises 17 residues. Germline-derived CDR1 and CDR2 are SGHTA and FQGNSA. Here the CDR3 DNA reads TGTGCCAGCAGCTTAAGGGAGGGCCGAGGGGACGCCGGGGAGCTGTTTTTT. Its translation is CASSLREGRGDAGELFF.

This clonotype showed up many times. This sequence joins TRBV6-2 or TRBV6-3 and TRBJ2-5; D perhaps matches TRBD2 (5 bases). CDR1 is MNHEY, CDR2 SVGEGT, per germline. V was trimmed by 5 bases and J by 4 bases, leaving 11 bases between them. The CDR3 is made up of 13 amino acids. The CDR3 bases are TGTGCCAGCAGTGGAAGAGGGCGAGAGACCCAGTACTTC. Its protein product is CASSGRGRETQYF.

The CDR3 DNA is TGTGCCAGCAGCCAAGATGAAGGGGTCCAGCCCCAGCATTTT. This encodes CASSQDEGVQPQHF. The chain is built from TRBV4-2 and TRBJ1-5; D might be TRBD1 (5 bases). CDR1 and CDR2 from the germline V gene are LGHNA and YNFKEQ. Trimming stripped 0 bases from V and 7 bases from J, with 10 bases between. CDR3 size: 14 residues.

As concerns this clonotype: Sequence at one end of the junction differs from germline and may be a read error. V and J are TRBV27 and TRBJ2-3; D is perhaps TRBD2 (6 bases). The CDR3 sequence is 15 residues long. The germline V gene has CDR1 MNHEY and CDR2 SMNVEV (reference sequence). CDR3 loop: CDSSSLGVGGDTQYF. CDR3 sequence (DNA): TGTGACAGCAGTTCCCTAGGAGTGGGAGGAGATACGCAGTATTTT.

This clonotype was counted ten times or more. This sequence joins TRBV28 and TRBJ2-3; the D is unclear. V was trimmed by 8 bases and J by 3 bases, leaving 12 bases between them. Looked up from germline, CDR1 is MDHEN and CDR2 is SYDVKM. The CDR3 contains 13 residues. The CDR3 reads CASSPPVTDTQYF. Written as DNA, the CDR3 is TGTGCCAGCTCCCCTCCCGTAACAGATACGCAGTATTTT.

The CDR3 DNA sequence: TGTGCCATCAGTTATGAGGGCTCTGGAAACACCATATATTTT. Its protein is CAISYEGSGNTIYF. The chain joins TRBV10-3 to TRBJ1-3; D uncertain. The V gene lost 5 bases and the J gene lost 0 bases, with 8 bases spanning the gap. Germline V gives CDR1 ENHRY, CDR2 SYGVKD. This CDR3 is built from 14 residues.

A single count supports this clonotype. Since a much larger clone is just one base distant, this may be a read error. CDR3 sequence: CANALIGETQYF. For the CDR3, the DNA is TGTGCCAACGCACTCATCGGGGAGACCCAGTACTTC. The V and J genes are TRBV6-8 and TRBJ2-7; D is uncertain. The J call is in doubt because the DNA end fits TRBJ2-5 better. CDR1 is MNHGY, CDR2 SAAAGT, per germline. CDR3 length: 12 residues.

The chain recombines TRBV6-1 with TRBJ1-1; 9 nucleotides match TRBD1. The trim removed 3 bases at V and 5 bases at J, leaving 7 bases unmatched. Looked up from germline, CDR1 is MNHNS and CDR2 is SASEGT. The CDR3 runs 15 residues. DNA of the CDR3: TGTGCCAGCAGTGAGCTGGACAGGGGCGGGACTGAAGCTTTCTTT. Protein: CASSELDRGGTEAFF.

V and J are TRBV27 and TRBJ2-3; 14 nucleotides match TRBD2. The CDR3 has 18 residues. J lost 4 bases, V lost 3 bases, and 9 bases had no gene match. Per the germline V gene, CDR1 is MNHEY and CDR2 is SMNVEV (reference sequence). The CDR3 DNA reads TGTGCCAGCAGTTTCCTCGGTGGACTAGCGGGAGGACCAGATACGCAGTATTTT. Residues: CASSFLGGLAGGPDTQYF.

V and J are TRBV28 and TRBJ1-1; 8 bases line up with TRBD1. Losses at the gene ends were 6 bases for V and 2 bases for J; bases not matched to a gene: 8. Germline lookup yields CDR1 MDHEN and CDR2 SYDVKM. The CDR3 consists of 15 residues. CDR3 loop: CASSHDRGINTEAFF. Written as DNA, the CDR3 is TGTGCCAGCAGCCACGACAGGGGAATTAACACTGAAGCTTTCTTT.

The chain links TRBV19 to TRBJ1-1; a possible D gene is TRBD1 (5 bases). The V end lost 4 bases, the J end lost 0 bases, and 9 bases lay between the germline ends. The V gene's germline CDR1 is LNHDA and CDR2 SQIVND (reference sequence). The CDR3 totals 14 residues. CDR3 sequence reads: CASSKTVLNTEAFF. DNA for the CDR3: TGTGCCAGTAGTAAGACAGTCCTGAACACTGAAGCTTTCTTT.

In its sample, this clonotype was seen many times. V gene TRBV20-1 combines with J gene TRBJ2-1; 9 bases fit TRBD1. Unmatched junction bases numbered 2, after V lost 2 bases and J lost 3 bases. Germline loops: CDR1 DFQATT, CDR2 SNEGSKA (reference sequence). This CDR3 spans 14 amino acids. The CDR3: CSARKTGGYNEQFF. The CDR3 coding sequence is TGCAGTGCTAGAAAGACAGGGGGCTACAATGAGCAGTTCTTC.

As concerns this clonotype: A much larger clone is a single base away; this may be a read error. The V gene is TRBV28, the J gene TRBJ1-2; D unresolved. The CDR3 is 12 residues long. V lost 4 bases and J lost 11, with 14 bases in between. Germline CDR1 is MDHEN and CDR2 is SYDVKM. The CDR3 bases are TGTGCCAGCAGTTCGAGAGACACAAAGTACACCTTC. This gives the protein CASSSRDTKYTF.

Here the CDR3 reads CASSWDRASNQPQHF. The CDR3 region has the DNA TGTGCCAGCAGTTGGGACAGGGCGAGCAATCAGCCCCAGCATTTT. This sequence joins TRBV2 and TRBJ1-5; 9 nucleotides match TRBD1. The germline CDR1 and CDR2 sequences are SNHLY and FYNNEI. CDR3 size: 15 residues. Trimming cost V 5 bases and J 1 base; bases outside gene matches: 3.

This clonotype was found many times. V and J are TRBV27 and TRBJ1-5; D unresolved. The CDR3 is made up of 12 amino acids. Per germline, CDR1 MNHEY and CDR2 SMNVEV (reference sequence). With 1 base removed from V and 7 bases from J, the gap between germline ends came to 5 bases. The CDR3 loop is CASSLYGQPQHF. CDR3 bases: TGTGCCAGCAGTTTATATGGCCAGCCCCAGCATTTT.

As for this clonotype: At one end, the junction sequence differs from germline, possibly due to a read error. The chain links TRBV27 to TRBJ2-1; tentatively, D is TRBD1 (5 bases). In germline, CDR1 is MNHEY, CDR2 SMNVEV (reference sequence). This CDR3 is 13 amino acids long. The CDR3 reads CASRRQFDNKQFF. The CDR3 DNA reads TGTGCTAGCAGGAGACAGTTTGACAATAAGCAGTTCTTC.

The chain's CDR3 is CSARLAGFNEQFF. The DNA of the CDR3 is TGCAGTGCGAGACTAGCGGGATTCAATGAGCAGTTCTTC. V and J are TRBV20-1 and TRBJ2-1; 11 bases align to TRBD2. The trim removed 6 bases at V and 6 bases at J, leaving 4 bases unmatched. CDR1 DFQATT and CDR2 SNEGSKA come from the germline V gene (reference sequence). The CDR3 extends over 13 amino acids.